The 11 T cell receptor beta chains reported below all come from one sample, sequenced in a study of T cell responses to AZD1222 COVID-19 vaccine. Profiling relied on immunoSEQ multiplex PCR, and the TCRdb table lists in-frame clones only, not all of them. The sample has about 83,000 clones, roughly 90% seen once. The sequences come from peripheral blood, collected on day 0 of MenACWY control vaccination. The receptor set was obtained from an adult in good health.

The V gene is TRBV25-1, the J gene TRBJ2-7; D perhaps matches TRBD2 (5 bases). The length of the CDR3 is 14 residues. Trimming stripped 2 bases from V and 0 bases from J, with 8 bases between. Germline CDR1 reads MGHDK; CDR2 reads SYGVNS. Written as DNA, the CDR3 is TGTGCCAGCAGTGAACCGGGAAGCTCCTACGAGCAGTACTTC. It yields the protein CASSEPGSSYEQYF.

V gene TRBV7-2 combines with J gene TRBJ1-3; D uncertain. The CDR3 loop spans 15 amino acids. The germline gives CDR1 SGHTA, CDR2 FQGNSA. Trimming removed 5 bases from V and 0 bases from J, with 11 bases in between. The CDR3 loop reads CASSPRTVSGNTIYF. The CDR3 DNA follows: TGTGCCAGCAGCCCCCGGACCGTCTCTGGAAACACCATATATTTT.

CDR3 sequence (DNA): TGTGCCAGCAGGGGGGGGACAGGGGAGAGCTATGGCTACACCTTC. Its translation: CASRGGTGESYGYTF. The gene calls are TRBV28 and TRBJ1-2; 10 bases align to TRBD1. CDR1 MDHEN and CDR2 SYDVKM come from the germline V gene. The CDR3 is made up of 15 amino acids. J lost 4 bases, V lost 6 bases, and 8 bases had no gene match.

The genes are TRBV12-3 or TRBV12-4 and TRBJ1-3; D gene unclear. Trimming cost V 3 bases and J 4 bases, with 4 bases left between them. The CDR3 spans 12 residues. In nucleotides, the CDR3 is TGTGCCAGCAGTTTCGGAGGAAACACCATATATTTT. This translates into CASSFGGNTIYF.

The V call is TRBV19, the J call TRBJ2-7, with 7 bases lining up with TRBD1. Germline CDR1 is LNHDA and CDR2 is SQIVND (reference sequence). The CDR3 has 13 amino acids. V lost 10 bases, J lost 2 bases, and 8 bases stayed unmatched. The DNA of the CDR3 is TGTGCCACAAGGACAGGAACAGCCTACGAGCAGTACTTC. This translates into CATRTGTAYEQYF.

The CDR3 DNA follows: TGTGCCAGCAGCTTAAGCCCGGGACAGGGAGCAGATACGCAGTATTTT. As protein: CASSLSPGQGADTQYF. The rearrangement joins TRBV28 to TRBJ2-3; TRBD1 matches 9 bases. In germline, CDR1 is MDHEN, CDR2 SYDVKM. The V and J ends lost 6 bases and 4 bases, in that order; junction bases with no gene match: 11. The CDR3 length is 16 residues.

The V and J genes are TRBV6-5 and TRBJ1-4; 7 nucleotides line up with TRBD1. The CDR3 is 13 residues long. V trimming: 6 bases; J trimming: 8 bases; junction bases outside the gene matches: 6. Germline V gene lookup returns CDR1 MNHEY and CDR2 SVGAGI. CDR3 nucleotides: TGTGCCAGCAGCGATGACAGGGACGAAAAACTGTTTTTT. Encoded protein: CASSDDRDEKLFF.

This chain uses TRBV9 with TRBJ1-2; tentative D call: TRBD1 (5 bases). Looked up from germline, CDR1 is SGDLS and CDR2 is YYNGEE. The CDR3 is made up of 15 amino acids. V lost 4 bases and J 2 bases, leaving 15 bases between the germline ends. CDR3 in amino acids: CASSPRGDPNYGYTF. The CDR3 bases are TGTGCCAGCAGCCCGAGGGGTGACCCCAACTATGGCTACACCTTC.

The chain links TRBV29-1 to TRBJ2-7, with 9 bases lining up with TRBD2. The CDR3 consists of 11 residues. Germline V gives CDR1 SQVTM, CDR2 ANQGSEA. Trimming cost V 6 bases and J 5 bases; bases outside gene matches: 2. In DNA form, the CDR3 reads TGCAGCGTGGGGACTAGCAACGAGCAGTACTTC. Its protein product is CSVGTSNEQYF.

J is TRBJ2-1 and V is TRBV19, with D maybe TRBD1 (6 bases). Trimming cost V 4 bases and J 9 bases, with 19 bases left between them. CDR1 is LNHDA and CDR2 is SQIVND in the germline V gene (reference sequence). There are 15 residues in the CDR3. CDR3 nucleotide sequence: TGTGCCAGTAGTAGCCCAGGGGCCACGTGGGGTGAGCAGTTCTTC. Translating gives CASSSPGATWGEQFF.

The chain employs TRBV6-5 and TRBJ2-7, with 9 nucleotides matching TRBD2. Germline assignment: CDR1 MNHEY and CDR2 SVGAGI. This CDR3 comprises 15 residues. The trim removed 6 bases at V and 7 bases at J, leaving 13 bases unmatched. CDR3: CASSHSGSGTREQYF. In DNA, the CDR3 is TGTGCCAGCAGCCATAGCGGGAGCGGGACTAGAGAGCAGTACTTC.